This TCR beta chain was sequenced during a study of PD-1 blockade in mismatch repair-deficient tumors. The assay was immunoSEQ multiplex PCR, and TCRdb's table has in-frame clones only and misses some. Of about 24,000 clones listed, 83% were seen once; the top ten hold around 20%. This clone came up once. Trimming removed 5 bases from V and 5 bases from J; junction bases left unmatched: 19. Germline CDR1 is SGHTA and CDR2 is FQGTGA. This CDR3 is built from 19 residues. The source of this sequence is an adult with mismatch repair-deficient cancer. The V gene is TRBV7-3, the J gene TRBJ2-2; 8 bases are a match to TRBD2. This specimen consisted of peripheral blood, obtained 12 weeks after starting pembrolizumab. In DNA, the CDR3 is TGTGCCAGCAGCCCAGCCCCCCGCCAGCGGGAGAGGGAAACCGGGGAGCTGTTTTTT. It translates to CASSPAPRQRERETGELFF.